The sequence of this T cell receptor (beta chain) was determined in a study of CD8 T cells in ankylosing spondylitis. Study-wide points: Reactive arthritis synovial fluid and blood were previously reported to contain some motif variants. Blood of patients with ankylosing spondylitis appeared to be characterized by a TCR beta motif of about 8 highly homologous variants. Matched ankylosing spondylitis synovial fluid reportedly contained a significantly enriched population of disease-linked clones.

Quantitative 5'-RACE with molecular barcodes generated TCR beta libraries. TCRdb used MiXCR to reprocess the 5' RACE reads, holding one entry per CDR3 protein. The sample includes fewer than 150,000 distinct CDR3 sequences, about 6.7% of them seen just once. CDR3 size: 14 residues. Germline V gene lookup returns CDR1 MDHEN and CDR2 SYDVKM. The ends were cut back, 10 bases at V and 1 base at J, with 16 bases in the middle. This clonotype was picked up many times. Its matching antigen is unknown. The clonotype was recovered from a female donor with ankylosing spondylitis or in good health (not recorded which). The sequencing sample was made of blood, either unsorted or a sorted T cell fraction (not recorded which). This sequence joins TRBV28 and TRBJ1-1; D is undetermined. The CDR3 spells CATRPELRNTEAFF. The CDR3 bases are TGTGCCACCAGGCCCGAACTGAGGAACACTGAAGCTTTCTTT.